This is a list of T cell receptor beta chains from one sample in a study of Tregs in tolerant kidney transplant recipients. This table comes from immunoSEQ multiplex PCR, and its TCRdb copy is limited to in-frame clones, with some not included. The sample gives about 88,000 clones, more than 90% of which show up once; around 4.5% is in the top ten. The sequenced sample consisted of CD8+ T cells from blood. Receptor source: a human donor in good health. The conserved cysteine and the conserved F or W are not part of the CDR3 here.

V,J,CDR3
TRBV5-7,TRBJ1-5,ASSLWGQEGPSNQPQH
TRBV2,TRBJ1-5,ASGPGGNQPQH
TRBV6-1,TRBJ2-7,ASRIQGAYEQY
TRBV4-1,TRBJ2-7,ASSQGKGRYYEQY
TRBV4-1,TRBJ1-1,ASSQEMTGNTEAF
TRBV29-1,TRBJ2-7,SVVYRDSTYEQY
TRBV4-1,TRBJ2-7,ASSYSLTGKYEQY
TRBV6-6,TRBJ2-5,ASSLAQTQY
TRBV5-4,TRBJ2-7,ASSPLGQGINEQY
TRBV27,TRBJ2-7,ASSFSSSYEQY
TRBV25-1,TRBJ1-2,ASSVGGGGYT
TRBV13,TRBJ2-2,ASSLSTGELF
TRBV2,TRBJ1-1,ASRMDWGRGTEAF
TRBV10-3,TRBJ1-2,AISESSTVKYGYT
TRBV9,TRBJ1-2,ASSVRGGPLYGYT
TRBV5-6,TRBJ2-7,ASSFGGPYEQY
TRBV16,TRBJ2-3,ASSQVGGGSSDTQY
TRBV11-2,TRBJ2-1,ASNLNSYNEQF
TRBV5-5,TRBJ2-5,ASSWGTGVGETQY
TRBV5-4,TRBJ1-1,ASSLATEAF
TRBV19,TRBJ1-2,ASSIVYRVISQDYGYT
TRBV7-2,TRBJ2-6,ASSLHGQISSGANVLT
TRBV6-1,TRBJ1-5,ASRVYSNQPQH
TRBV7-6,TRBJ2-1,ASSFRGGLNEQF
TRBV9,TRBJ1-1,ASSVVRSMNTEAF
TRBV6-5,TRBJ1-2,ASSYPAGSLVDYT
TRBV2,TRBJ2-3,ASSGNPDTQY